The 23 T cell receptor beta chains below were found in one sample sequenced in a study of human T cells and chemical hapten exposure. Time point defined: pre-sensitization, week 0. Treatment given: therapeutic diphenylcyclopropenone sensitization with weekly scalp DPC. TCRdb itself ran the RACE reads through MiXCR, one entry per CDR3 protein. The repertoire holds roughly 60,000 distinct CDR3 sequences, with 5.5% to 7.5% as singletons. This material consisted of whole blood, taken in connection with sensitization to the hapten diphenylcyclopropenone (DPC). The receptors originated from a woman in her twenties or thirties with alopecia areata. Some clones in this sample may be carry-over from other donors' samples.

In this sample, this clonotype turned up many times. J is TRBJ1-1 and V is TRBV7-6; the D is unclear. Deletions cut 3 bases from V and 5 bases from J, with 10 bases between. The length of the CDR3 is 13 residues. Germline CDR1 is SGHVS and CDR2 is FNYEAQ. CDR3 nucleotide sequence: TGTGCCAGCAGCTTGGAGGCTAAAACTGAAGCTTTCTTT. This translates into CASSLEAKTEAFF.

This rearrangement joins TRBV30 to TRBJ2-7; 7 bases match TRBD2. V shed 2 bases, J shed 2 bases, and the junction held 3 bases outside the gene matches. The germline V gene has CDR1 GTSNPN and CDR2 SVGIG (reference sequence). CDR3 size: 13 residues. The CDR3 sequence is CAWSWGGAYEQYF. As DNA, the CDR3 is TGTGCCTGGAGTTGGGGGGGAGCCTACGAGCAGTACTTC.

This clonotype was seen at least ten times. The CDR3 coding sequence is TGTGCCAGCAGTCCAGGACAGGGGGCCAGCACAGATACGCAGTATTTT. It is translated as CASSPGQGASTDTQYF. The chain joins TRBV6-2 or TRBV6-3 to TRBJ2-3; TRBD1 matches 11 bases. CDR3 length: 16 residues. Germline-derived CDR1 and CDR2 are MNHEY and SVGEGT. The J segment lost 0 bases and the V segment lost 5 bases, leaving 4 bases of the junction unmatched.

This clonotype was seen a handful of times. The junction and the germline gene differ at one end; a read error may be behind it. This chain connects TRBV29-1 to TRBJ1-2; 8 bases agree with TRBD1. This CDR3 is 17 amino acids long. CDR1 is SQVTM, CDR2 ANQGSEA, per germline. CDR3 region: CSVTRVGAGGAGYGDTF. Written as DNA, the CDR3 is TGCAGCGTAACACGCGTGGGGGCAGGGGGCGCGGGATATGGCGACACCTTC.

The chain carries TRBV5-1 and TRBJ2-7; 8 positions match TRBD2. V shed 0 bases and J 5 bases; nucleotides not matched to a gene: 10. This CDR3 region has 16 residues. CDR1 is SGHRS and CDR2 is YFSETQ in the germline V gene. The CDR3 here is CASSLESAGGGDEQYF. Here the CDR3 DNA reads TGCGCCAGCAGCTTGGAATCCGCGGGGGGCGGGGACGAGCAGTACTTC. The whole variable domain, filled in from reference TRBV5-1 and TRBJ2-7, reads KAGVTQTPRYLIKTRGQQVTLSCSPISGHRSVSWYQQTPGQGLQFLFEYFSETQRNKGNFPGRFSGRQFSNSRSEMNVSTLELGDSALYLCASSLESAGGGDEQYFGPGTRLTVT.

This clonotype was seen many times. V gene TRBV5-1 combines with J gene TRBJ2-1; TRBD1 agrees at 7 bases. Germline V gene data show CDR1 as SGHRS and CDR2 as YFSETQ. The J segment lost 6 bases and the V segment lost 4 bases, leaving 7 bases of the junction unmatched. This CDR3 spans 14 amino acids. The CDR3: CASSLGDRVNEQFF. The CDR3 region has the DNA TGCGCCAGCAGCCTGGGAGACAGGGTCAATGAGCAGTTCTTC.

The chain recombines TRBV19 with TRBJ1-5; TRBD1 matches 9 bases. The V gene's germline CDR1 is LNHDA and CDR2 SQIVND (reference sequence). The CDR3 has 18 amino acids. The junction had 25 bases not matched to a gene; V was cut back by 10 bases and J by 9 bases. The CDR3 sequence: CATKTRDRDRRTRGPQHF. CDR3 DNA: TGTGCCACCAAGACCCGGGACAGGGACCGTCGGACGAGGGGGCCCCAGCATTTT.

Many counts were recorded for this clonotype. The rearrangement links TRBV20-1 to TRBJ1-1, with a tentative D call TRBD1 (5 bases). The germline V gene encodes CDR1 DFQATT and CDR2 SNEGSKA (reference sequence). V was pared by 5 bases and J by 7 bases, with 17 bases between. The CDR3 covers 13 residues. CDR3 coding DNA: TGCAGTGCTTACACCAGGGATTTTGGTGAAGCTTTCTTT. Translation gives CSAYTRDFGEAFF.

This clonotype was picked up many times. The DNA for the CDR3 is TGCGCCAGCTCAGACAGATACACCGGGGAGCTGTTTTTT. Translating it yields CASSDRYTGELFF. J is TRBJ2-2 and V is TRBV10-1, with a tentative D call TRBD1 (5 bases). The V and J ends lost 8 bases and 3 bases respectively, with 10 bases between them. The CDR3 consists of 13 residues. The V gene's germline CDR1 is WNHNN and CDR2 SYGVQD (reference sequence).

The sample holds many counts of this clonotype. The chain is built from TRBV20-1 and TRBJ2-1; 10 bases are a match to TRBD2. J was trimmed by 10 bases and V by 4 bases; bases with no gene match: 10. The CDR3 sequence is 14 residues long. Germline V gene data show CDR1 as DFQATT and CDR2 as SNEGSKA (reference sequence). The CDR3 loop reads CSAILAGGTQEQFF. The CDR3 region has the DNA TGCAGTGCTATATTAGCGGGGGGCACCCAGGAGCAGTTCTTC.

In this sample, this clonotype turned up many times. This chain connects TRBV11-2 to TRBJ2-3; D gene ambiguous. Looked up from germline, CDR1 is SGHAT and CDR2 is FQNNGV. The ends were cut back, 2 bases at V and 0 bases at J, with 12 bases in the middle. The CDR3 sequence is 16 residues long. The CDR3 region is CASSLNTDPSTDTQYF. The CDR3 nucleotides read TGTGCCAGCAGCTTAAACACAGACCCTAGCACAGATACGCAGTATTTT.

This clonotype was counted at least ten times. The CDR3 nucleotides read TGTGCCAGCTCACCTTGGGACGTATCGGGCAAAGACACCATATATTTT. This gives the protein CASSPWDVSGKDTIYF. The J gene is TRBJ1-3, the V gene TRBV18; a weak D match, TRBD1 (5 bases). Deletions cut 3 bases from V and 8 bases from J, with 20 bases between. The CDR3 runs to 16 residues. Looked up from germline, CDR1 is KGHSH and CDR2 is LQKENI. The whole variable domain, remainder taken from reference TRBV18 and TRBJ1-3, is NAGVMQNPRHLVRRRGQEARLRCSPMKGHSHVYWYRQLPEEGLKFMVYLQKENIIDESGMPKERFSAEFPKEGPSILRIQQVVRGDSAAYFCASSPWDVSGKDTIYFGEGSWLTVV.

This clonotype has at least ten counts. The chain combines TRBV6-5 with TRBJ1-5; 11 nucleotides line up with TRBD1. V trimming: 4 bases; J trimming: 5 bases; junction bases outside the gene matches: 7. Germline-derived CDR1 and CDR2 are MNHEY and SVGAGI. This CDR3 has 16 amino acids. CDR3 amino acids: CASSSWTGGDYQPQHF. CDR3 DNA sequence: TGTGCCAGCAGTTCCTGGACAGGGGGCGACTATCAGCCCCAGCATTTT.

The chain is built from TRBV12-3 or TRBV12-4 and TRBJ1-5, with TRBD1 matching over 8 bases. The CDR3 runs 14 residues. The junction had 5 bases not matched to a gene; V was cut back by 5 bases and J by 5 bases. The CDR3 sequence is CASSIDRGHQPQHF. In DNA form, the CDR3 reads TGTGCCAGCAGTATCGACAGGGGACATCAGCCCCAGCATTTT.

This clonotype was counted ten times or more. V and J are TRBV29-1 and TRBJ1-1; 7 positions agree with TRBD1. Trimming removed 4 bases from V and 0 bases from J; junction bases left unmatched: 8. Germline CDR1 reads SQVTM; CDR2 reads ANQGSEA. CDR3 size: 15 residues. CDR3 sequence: CSVAGTAYMNTEAFF. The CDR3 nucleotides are TGCAGCGTTGCCGGGACAGCTTACATGAACACTGAAGCTTTCTTT.

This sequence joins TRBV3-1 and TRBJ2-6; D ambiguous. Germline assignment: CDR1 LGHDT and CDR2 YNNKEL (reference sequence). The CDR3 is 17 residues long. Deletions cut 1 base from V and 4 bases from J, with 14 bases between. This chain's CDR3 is CASSQAESLTGANVLTF. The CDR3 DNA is TGTGCCAGCAGCCAAGCGGAGAGCCTAACGGGGGCCAACGTCCTGACTTTC.

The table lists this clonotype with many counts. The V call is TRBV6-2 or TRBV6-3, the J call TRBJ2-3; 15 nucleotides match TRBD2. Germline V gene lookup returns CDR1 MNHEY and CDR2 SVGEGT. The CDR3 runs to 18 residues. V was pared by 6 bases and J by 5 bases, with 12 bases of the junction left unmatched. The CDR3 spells CASSPRGTSGGREDTQYF. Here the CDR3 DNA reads TGTGCCAGCAGCCCCAGGGGGACTAGCGGGGGGCGAGAAGATACGCAGTATTTT.

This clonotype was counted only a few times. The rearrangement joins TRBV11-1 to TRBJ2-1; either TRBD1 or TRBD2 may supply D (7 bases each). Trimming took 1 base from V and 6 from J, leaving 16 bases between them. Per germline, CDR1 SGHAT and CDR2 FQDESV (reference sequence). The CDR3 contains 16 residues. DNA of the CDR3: TGTGCCAGCAGCTTAGTGTCCAGGGGGGAGGGCAATGAGCAGTTCTTC. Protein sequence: CASSLVSRGEGNEQFF.

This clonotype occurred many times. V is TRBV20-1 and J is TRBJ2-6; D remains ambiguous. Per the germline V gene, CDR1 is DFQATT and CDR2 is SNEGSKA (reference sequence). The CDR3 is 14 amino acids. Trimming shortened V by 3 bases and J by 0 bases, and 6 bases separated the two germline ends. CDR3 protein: CSARSGSGANVLTF. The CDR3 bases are TGCAGTGCTAGGTCGGGCTCTGGGGCCAACGTCCTGACTTTC.

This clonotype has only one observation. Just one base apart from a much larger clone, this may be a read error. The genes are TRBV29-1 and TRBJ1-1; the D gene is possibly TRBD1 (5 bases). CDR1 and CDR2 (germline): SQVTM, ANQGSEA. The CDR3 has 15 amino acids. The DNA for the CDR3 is TGCAGCGTTGGGGGACTCCTCTCACCGGACACTGAAGTTTTCTTT. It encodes CSVGGLLSPDTEVFF. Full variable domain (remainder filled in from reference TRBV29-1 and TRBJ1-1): SAVISQKPSRDICQRGTSLTIQCQVDSQVTMMFWYRQQPGQSLTLIATANQGSEATYESGFVIDKFPISRPNLTFSTLTVSNMSPEDSSIYLCSVGGLLSPDTEVFFGQGTRLTVV.

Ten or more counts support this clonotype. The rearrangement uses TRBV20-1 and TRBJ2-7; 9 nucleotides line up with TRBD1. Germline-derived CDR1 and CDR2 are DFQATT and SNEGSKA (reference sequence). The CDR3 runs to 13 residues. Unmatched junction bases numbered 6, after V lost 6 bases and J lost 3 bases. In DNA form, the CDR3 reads TGCAGTGCAGAGCCGGGACAGGGCTACGAGCAGTACTTC. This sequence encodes CSAEPGQGYEQYF.

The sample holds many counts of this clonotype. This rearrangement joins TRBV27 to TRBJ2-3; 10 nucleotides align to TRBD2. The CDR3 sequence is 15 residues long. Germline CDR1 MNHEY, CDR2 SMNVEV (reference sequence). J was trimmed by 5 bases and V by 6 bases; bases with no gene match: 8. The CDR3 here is CASRRNLAGGDTQYF. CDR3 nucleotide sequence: TGTGCCAGCAGGCGAAACTTAGCGGGGGGAGATACGCAGTATTTT.

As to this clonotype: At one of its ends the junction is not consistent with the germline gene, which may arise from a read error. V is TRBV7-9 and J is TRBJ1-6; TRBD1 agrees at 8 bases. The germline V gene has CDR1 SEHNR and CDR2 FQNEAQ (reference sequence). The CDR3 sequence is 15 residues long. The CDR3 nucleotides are TGTGCCAGCAGCTTGCCGGGACAGGTGAATTCAGCCCTCCACTTT. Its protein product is CASSLPGQVNSALHF.